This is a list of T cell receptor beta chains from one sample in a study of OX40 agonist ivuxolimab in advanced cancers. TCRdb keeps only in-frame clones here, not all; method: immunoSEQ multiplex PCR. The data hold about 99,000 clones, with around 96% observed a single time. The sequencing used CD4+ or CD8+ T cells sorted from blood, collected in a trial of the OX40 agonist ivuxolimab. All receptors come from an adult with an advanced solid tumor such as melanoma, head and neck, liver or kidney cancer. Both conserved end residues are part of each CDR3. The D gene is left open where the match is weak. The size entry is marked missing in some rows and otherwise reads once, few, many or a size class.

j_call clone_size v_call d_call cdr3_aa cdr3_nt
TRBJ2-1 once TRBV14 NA CASSQWGGSPRDPTEQFF TGTGCCAGCAGCCAATGGGGTGGGTCCCCAAGGGATCCTACTGAGCAGTTCTTC
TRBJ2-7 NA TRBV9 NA CASSVDSYEQYF TGTGCCAGCAGCGTGGACTCCTACGAGCAGTACTTC
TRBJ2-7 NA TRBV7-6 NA CASSSGAGIEQYF TGTGCCAGCAGCTCCGGGGCGGGGATTGAGCAGTACTTC
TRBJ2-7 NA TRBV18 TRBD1 CASSGTVYEQYF TGTGCCAGCTCGGGGACAGTGTACGAGCAGTACTTC
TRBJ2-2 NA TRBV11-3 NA CASSFRDGGTGELFF TGTGCCAGCAGCTTCCGGGACGGGGGCACCGGGGAGCTGTTTTTT
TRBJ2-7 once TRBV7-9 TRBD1 CASSPGQGPSYEQYF TGTGCCAGCAGCCCGGGACAGGGGCCTTCCTACGAGCAGTACTTC
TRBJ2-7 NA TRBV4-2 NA CASSQRGNEQYF TGTGCCAGCAGCCAAAGGGGGAACGAGCAGTACTTC
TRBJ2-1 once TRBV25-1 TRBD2 CASSHSSGSDEQFF TGTGCCAGCAGTCATTCTAGCGGGAGCGATGAGCAGTTCTTC
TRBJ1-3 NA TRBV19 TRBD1 CAIRAGGPGNTIYF TGTGCCATTCGAGCAGGGGGACCTGGAAACACCATATATTTT
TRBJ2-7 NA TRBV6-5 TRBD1 CASSFGQGSYEQYF TGTGCCAGCAGTTTCGGACAGGGGTCCTACGAGCAGTACTTC
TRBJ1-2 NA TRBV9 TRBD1 CASSITDRADGGYTF TGTGCCAGCAGCATAACCGACAGGGCGGACGGCGGCTACACCTTC
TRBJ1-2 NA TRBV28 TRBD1 CASSYTGGGYGYTF TGTGCCAGCAGTTATACAGGGGGAGGCTATGGCTACACCTTC
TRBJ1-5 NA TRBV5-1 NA CASSLEPRDNQPQHF TGCGCCAGCAGCTTGGAACCTCGGGACAATCAGCCCCAGCATTTT
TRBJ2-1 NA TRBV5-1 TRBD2 CASSLWRSGGPLPNEQFF TGCGCCAGCAGCTTGTGGAGGAGCGGGGGGCCACTCCCCAATGAGCAGTTCTTC
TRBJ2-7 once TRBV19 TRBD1 CASSIGRGQDEQYF TGTGCCAGTAGTATAGGCAGGGGGCAGGACGAGCAGTACTTC
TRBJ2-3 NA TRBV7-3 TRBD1 CASSNTGASTDTQYF TGTGCCAGCAGTAACACAGGGGCCAGCACAGATACGCAGTATTTT
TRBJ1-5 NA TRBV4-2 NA CASSQEFPSRTNQPQHF TGTGCCAGCAGCCAAGAGTTCCCGTCCCGGACAAATCAGCCCCAGCATTTT
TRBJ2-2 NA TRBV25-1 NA CASSEYRGDPGELFF TGTGCCAGCAGTGAATATAGGGGAGATCCCGGGGAGCTGTTTTTT
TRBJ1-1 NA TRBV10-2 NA CASSELTGRNTEAFF TGCGCCAGCAGTGAGTTGACAGGCCGGAACACTGAAGCTTTCTTT
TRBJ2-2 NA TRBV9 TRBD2 CASSASGGPNTGELFF TGTGCCAGCAGCGCCAGCGGGGGGCCCAACACCGGGGAGCTGTTTTTT
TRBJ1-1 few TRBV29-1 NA CSVTEMNTEAFF TGCAGCGTGACGGAGATGAACACTGAAGCTTTCTTT
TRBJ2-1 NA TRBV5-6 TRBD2 CASRERGGYNEQFF TGTGCCAGCAGGGAGCGGGGGGGCTACAATGAGCAGTTCTTC
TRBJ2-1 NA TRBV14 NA CASSQFLRHSSYNEQFF TGTGCCAGCAGCCAATTTCTGAGGCACAGCTCCTACAATGAGCAGTTCTTC
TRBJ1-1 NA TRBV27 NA CASSLRGTSEAFF TGTGCCAGCAGTTTAAGAGGGACCAGTGAAGCTTTCTTT
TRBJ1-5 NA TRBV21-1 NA CASSRGPGTGGTQPQHF TGTGCCAGCAGCAGAGGACCCGGGACAGGGGGAACTCAGCCCCAGCATTTT
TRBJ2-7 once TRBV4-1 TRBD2 CASRISGALSYEQYF TGCGCCAGCAGGATTAGCGGGGCCCTCTCCTACGAGCAGTACTTC
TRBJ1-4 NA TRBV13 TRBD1 CASSFGQEENEKLFF TGTGCCAGCAGCTTCGGACAGGAGGAGAATGAAAAACTGTTTTTT
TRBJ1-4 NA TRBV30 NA CAWSAAGEGEKLFF TGTGCCTGGAGTGCCGCAGGGGAAGGTGAAAAACTGTTTTTT
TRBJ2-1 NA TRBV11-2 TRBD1 CASSRDSYNEQFF TGTGCCAGCAGCCGGGACAGTTACAATGAGCAGTTCTTC